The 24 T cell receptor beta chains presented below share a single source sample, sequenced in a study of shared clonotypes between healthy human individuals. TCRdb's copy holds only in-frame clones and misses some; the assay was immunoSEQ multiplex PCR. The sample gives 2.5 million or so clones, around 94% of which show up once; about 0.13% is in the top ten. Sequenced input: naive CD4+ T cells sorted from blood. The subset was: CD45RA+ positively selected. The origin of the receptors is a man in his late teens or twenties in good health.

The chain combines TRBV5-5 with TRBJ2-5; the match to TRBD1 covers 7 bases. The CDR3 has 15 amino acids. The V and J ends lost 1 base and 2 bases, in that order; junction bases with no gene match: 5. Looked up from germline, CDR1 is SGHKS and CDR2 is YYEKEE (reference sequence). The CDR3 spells CASSLPGQSQETQYF. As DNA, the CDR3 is TGTGCCAGCAGCTTGCCGGGACAGTCTCAAGAGACCCAGTACTTC.

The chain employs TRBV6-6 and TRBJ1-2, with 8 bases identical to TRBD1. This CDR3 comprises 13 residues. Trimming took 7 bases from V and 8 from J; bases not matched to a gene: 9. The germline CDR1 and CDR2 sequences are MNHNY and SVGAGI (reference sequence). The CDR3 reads CASTLDREGGYTF. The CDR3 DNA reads TGTGCCAGCACCTTGGACAGGGAGGGGGGCTACACCTTC.

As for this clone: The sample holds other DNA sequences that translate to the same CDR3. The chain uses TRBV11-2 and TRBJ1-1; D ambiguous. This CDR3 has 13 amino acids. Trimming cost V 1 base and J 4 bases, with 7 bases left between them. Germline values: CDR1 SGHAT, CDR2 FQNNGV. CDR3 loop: CASSLGEGTEAFF. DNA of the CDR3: TGTGCCAGCAGCTTAGGGGAGGGCACTGAAGCTTTCTTT.

The CDR3 spells CASSDLTGAGEQYF. DNA for the CDR3: TGCGCCAGCAGTGATCTTACGGGGGCTGGTGAGCAGTACTTC. The rearrangement uses TRBV10-1 and TRBJ2-7, with D perhaps TRBD1 or TRBD2 (6 bases each). The CDR3 consists of 14 residues. Per germline, CDR1 WNHNN and CDR2 SYGVQD (reference sequence). V was trimmed by 3 bases and J by 7 bases, leaving 16 bases between them.

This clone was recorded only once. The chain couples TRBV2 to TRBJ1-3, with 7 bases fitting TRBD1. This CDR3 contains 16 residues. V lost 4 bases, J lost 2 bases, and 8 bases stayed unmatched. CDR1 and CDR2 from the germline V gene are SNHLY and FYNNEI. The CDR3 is CASSALQGITGNTIYF. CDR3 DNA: TGTGCCAGCAGTGCCTTACAGGGGATAACTGGAAACACCATATATTTT.

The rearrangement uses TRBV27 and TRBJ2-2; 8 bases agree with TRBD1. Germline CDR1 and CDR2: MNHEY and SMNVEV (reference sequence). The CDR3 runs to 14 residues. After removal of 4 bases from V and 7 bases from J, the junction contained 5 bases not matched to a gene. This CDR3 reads CASSSGQADGELFF. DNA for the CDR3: TGTGCCAGCAGTTCGGGACAGGCAGACGGGGAGCTGTTTTTT.

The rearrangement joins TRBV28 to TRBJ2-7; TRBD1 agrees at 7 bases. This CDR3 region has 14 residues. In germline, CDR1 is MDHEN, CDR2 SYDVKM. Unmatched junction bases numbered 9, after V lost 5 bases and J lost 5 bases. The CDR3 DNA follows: TGTGCCAGCAGTCTCTGGACAGGCACCCACGAGCAGTACTTC. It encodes CASSLWTGTHEQYF.

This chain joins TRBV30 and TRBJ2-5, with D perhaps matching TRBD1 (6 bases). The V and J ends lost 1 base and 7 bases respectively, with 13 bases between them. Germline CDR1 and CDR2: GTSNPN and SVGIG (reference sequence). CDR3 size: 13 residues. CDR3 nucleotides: TGTGCCTGGAGTGATTCAGGGGACATGACCCAGTACTTC. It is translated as CAWSDSGDMTQYF.

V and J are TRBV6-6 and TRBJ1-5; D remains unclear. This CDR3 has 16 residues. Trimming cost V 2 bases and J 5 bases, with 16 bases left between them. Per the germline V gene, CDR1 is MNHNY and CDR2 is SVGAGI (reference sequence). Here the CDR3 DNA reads TGTGCCAGCAGTTACATTTCGACAAGTAGGGATCAGCCCCAGCATTTT. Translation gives CASSYISTSRDQPQHF.

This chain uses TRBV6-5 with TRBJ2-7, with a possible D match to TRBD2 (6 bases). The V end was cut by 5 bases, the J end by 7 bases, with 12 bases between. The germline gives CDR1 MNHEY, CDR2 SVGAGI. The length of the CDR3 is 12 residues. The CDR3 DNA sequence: TGTGCCAGCAGTCAGACTAGTGGAGAGCAGTACTTC. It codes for CASSQTSGEQYF.

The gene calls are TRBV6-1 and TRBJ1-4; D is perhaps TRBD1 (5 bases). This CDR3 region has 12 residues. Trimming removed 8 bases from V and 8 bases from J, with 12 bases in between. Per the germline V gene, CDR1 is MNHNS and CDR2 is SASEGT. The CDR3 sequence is CASFNPGEKLFF. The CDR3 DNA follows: TGTGCCAGCTTTAACCCAGGGGAAAAACTGTTTTTT.

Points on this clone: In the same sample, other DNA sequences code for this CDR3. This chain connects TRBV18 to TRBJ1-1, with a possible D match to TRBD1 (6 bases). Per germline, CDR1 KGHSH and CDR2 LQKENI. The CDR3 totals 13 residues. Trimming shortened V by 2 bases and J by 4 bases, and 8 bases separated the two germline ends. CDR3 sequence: CASSPTGSTEAFF. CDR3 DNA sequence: TGTGCCAGCTCACCAACAGGGAGCACTGAAGCTTTCTTT.

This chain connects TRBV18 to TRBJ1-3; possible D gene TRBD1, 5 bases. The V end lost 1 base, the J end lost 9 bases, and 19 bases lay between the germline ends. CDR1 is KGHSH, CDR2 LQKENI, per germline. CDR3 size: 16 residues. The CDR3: CASSPLAGRGNPTIYF. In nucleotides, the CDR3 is TGTGCCAGCTCACCACTTGCCGGGAGGGGAAATCCCACCATATATTTT.

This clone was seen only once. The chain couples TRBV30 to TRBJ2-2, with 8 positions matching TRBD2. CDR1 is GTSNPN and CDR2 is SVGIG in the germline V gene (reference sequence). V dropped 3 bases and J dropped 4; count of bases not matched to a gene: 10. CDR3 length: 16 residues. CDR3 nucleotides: TGTGCCTGGAGCAAGTTAGCGGGACACCTCACCGGGGAGCTGTTTTTT. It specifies CAWSKLAGHLTGELFF.

Written as DNA, the CDR3 is TGTGCCAGCAGCGTCAGTGGGACCCACCCCTACAATGAGCAGTTCTTC. It yields the protein CASSVSGTHPYNEQFF. The chain links TRBV9 to TRBJ2-1, with D perhaps TRBD1 or TRBD2 (5 bases each). This CDR3 region has 16 residues. The germline gives CDR1 SGDLS, CDR2 YYNGEE. V was clipped by 2 bases and J by 2 bases, with 14 bases between them.

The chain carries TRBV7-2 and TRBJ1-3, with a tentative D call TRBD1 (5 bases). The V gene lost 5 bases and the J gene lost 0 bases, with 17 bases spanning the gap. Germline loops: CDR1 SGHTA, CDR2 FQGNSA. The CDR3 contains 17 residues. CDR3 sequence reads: CASSPNPVGGSGNTIYF. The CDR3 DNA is TGTGCCAGCAGCCCCAACCCAGTCGGGGGCTCTGGAAACACCATATATTTT.

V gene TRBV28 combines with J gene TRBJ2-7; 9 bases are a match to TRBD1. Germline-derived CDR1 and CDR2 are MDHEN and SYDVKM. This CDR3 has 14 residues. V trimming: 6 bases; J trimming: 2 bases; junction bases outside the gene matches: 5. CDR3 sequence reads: CASRDRGLAYEQYF. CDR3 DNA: TGTGCCAGCAGGGACAGGGGACTGGCCTACGAGCAGTACTTC.

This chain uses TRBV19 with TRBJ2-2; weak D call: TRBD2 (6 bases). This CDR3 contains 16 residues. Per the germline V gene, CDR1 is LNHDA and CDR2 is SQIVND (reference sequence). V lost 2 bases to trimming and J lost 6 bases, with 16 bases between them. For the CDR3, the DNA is TGTGCCAGTAGTATAAGCTCCAGGGACTTTCCCGGGGAGCTGTTTTTT. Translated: CASSISSRDFPGELFF.

The CDR3 DNA reads as TGTGCCAGCAGCTTAAGGGCTCGACAGGGGGCATCTGGCTACACCTTC. Its translation is CASSLRARQGASGYTF. This chain links TRBV7-2 with TRBJ1-2, with 10 bases matching TRBD1. There are 16 residues in the CDR3. V lost 2 bases, J lost 7 bases, and 10 bases stayed unmatched. The V gene's germline CDR1 is SGHTA and CDR2 FQGNSA.

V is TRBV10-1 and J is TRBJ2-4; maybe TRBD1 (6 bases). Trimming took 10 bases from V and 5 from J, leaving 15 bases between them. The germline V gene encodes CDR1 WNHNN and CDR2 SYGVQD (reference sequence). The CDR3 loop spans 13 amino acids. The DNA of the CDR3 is TGCGCCACCCCGATCGGGACACAAAACATTCAGTACTTC. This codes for CATPIGTQNIQYF.

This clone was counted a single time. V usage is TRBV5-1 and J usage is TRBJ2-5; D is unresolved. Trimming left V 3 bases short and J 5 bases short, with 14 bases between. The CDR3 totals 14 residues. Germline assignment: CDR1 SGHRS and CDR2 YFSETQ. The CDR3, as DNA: TGCGCCAGCAGCTATCCCGGGCGGCAGGAGACCCAGTACTTC. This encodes CASSYPGRQETQYF.

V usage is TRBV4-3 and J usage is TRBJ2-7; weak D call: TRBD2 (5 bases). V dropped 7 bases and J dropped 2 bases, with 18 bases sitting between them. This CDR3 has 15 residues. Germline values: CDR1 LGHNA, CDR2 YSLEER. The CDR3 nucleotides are TGCGCCAGCAAATTGGCGGGTGACGGGCCCTACGAGCAGTACTTC. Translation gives CASKLAGDGPYEQYF.

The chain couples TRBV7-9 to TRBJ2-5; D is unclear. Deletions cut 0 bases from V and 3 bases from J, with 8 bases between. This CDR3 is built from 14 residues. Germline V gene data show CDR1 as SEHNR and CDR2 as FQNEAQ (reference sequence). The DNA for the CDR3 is TGTGCCAGCAGCTTAGCGTGGGCAGAAGAGACCCAGTACTTC. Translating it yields CASSLAWAEETQYF.

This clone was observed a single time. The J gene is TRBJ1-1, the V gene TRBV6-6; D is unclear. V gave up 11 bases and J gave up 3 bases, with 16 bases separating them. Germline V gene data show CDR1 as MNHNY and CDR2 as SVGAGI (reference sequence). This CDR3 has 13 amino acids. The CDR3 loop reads CAGDRSLHTEAFF. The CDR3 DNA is TGTGCCGGCGACCGCAGCCTGCACACTGAAGCTTTCTTT.